Presented here are 24 T cell receptor beta chains from one specimen sequenced in a study of a mutant IDH1 vaccine in newly diagnosed glioma. The assay was immunoSEQ multiplex PCR, and TCRdb's table has in-frame clones only and misses some. Of approximately 41,000 clones listed, 85% to 90% are singletons. Time point: week 35, safety follow-up. It was 300 ug of mutant IDH1 20-mer peptide that made up each vaccine dose, given with topical imiquimod. No antigens are known for them. The source was PBMCs, collected from a glioma patient whose treatment included an IDH1 peptide vaccine. The receptors were sampled from a middle-aged man with glioma.

This rearrangement joins TRBV6-5 to TRBJ1-1; D remains ambiguous. Germline V gene data show CDR1 as MNHEY and CDR2 as SVGAGI. V was cut by 6 bases and J by 0 bases, with 14 bases left in between. The length of the CDR3 is 15 residues. Written as DNA, the CDR3 is TGTGCCAGCAGAGCTTTGGGCGGGATGAACACTGAAGCTTTCTTT. This gives the protein CASRALGGMNTEAFF.

This sequence joins TRBV10-3 and TRBJ1-1; a weak D match, TRBD1 (5 bases). CDR3 length: 12 residues. V lost 8 bases and J lost 4, with 11 bases in between. Per germline, CDR1 ENHRY and CDR2 SYGVKD. CDR3 in amino acids: CAISTGVTEAFF. As DNA, the CDR3 is TGTGCCATCTCTACAGGTGTCACTGAAGCTTTCTTT.

This clone was observed a few times. The chain couples TRBV7-9 to TRBJ2-3; D possibly uses TRBD1 or TRBD2 (5 bases each). Germline V lookup: CDR1 SEHNR, CDR2 FQNEAQ (reference sequence). CDR3 length equals 15 residues. Trimming cost V 7 bases and J 5 bases, with 19 bases left between them. The CDR3 DNA sequence: TGTGCCAGCACCCCAATGGGGGAGTTAATAGATACGCAGTATTTT. Its protein product is CASTPMGELIDTQYF.

The CDR3 bases are TGTGCCAGCAGCCCCAGCCATTCGTGGGGTAGGGGGAGAACTAATGAAAAACTGTTTTTT. This gives the protein CASSPSHSWGRGRTNEKLFF. J is TRBJ1-4 and V is TRBV9, with D perhaps matching TRBD1 (6 bases). The ends were cut back, 4 bases at V and 1 base at J, with 26 bases in the middle. CDR1 is SGDLS, CDR2 YYNGEE, per germline. The CDR3 loop spans 20 amino acids.

The chain couples TRBV14 to TRBJ2-2, with D unresolved. This CDR3 has 14 residues. Germline CDR1 and CDR2: SGHDN and FVKESK. V shed 2 bases and J shed 6 bases, with 10 bases lying between them. The CDR3, as DNA: TGTGCCAGCAGCCAAATACGGGCGGCCGGGGAGCTGTTTTTT. Protein product: CASSQIRAAGELFF.

V is TRBV5-1 and J is TRBJ2-7, with TRBD2 matching 11 bases. With 0 bases clipped from V and 3 bases from J, the junction kept 5 bases outside the gene matches. The CDR3 covers 16 residues. Germline V lookup: CDR1 SGHRS, CDR2 YFSETQ. The CDR3 loop is CASSLAAGTSGYEQYF. CDR3 nucleotides: TGCGCCAGCAGCTTGGCCGCGGGGACTAGCGGCTACGAGCAGTACTTC. The full variable domain, completed using reference TRBV5-1 and TRBJ2-7, is KAGVTQTPRYLIKTRGQQVTLSCSPISGHRSVSWYQQTPGQGLQFLFEYFSETQRNKGNFPGRFSGRQFSNSRSEMNVSTLELGDSALYLCASSLAAGTSGYEQYFGPGTRLTVT.

The V gene is TRBV11-2, the J gene TRBJ1-6; D is ambiguous. Between the trimmed V and J ends, which lost 5 bases and 6 bases, there was a span of 5 bases. In germline, CDR1 is SGHAT, CDR2 FQNNGV. The CDR3 loop spans 12 amino acids. The CDR3 sequence is CASSRPNSPLHF. As DNA, the CDR3 is TGTGCCAGCAGCCGGCCTAATTCACCCCTCCACTTT.

V and J are TRBV7-3 and TRBJ1-5; 9 nucleotides agree with TRBD1. Germline-derived CDR1 and CDR2 are SGHTA and FQGTGA. The ends lost 1 base at V and 0 bases at J; junction bases unmatched: 7. The CDR3 totals 18 residues. CDR3 sequence (DNA): TGTGCCAGCAGCTTAAGGGACAGGGAACCTTGTAGCAATCAGCCCCAGCATTTT. It translates to CASSLRDREPCSNQPQHF.

This sequence joins TRBV4-2 and TRBJ2-2; 7 positions agree with TRBD2. Germline assignment: CDR1 LGHNA and CDR2 YNFKEQ. CDR3 length equals 16 residues. The V and J ends lost 0 bases and 6 bases, in that order; junction bases with no gene match: 7. The CDR3 nucleotides read TGTGCCAGCAGCCAAGATCGCTGGGGGGGGGCCGGGGAGCTGTTTTTT. This translates into CASSQDRWGGAGELFF.

This chain uses TRBV7-9 with TRBJ1-2, with TRBD1 identical over 10 bases. J was trimmed by 5 bases and V by 4 bases; bases with no gene match: 7. This CDR3 contains 15 residues. The germline V gene has CDR1 SEHNR and CDR2 FQNEAQ (reference sequence). The chain's CDR3 is CASSYPGQGKYGYTF. DNA of the CDR3: TGTGCCAGCAGCTATCCGGGACAGGGGAAATATGGCTACACCTTC.

This chain links TRBV2 with TRBJ2-1, with D perhaps matching TRBD2 (6 bases). V was pared by 1 base and J by 1 base, with 17 bases between. This CDR3 has 18 residues. Per germline, CDR1 SNHLY and CDR2 FYNNEI. Here the CDR3 reads CASSEGVGGASSYNEQFF. The CDR3 DNA sequence: TGTGCCAGCAGTGAAGGAGTGGGGGGAGCGAGTTCCTACAATGAGCAGTTCTTC.

The rearrangement uses TRBV7-6 and TRBJ2-6; D not certain. CDR1 and CDR2 (germline): SGHVS, FNYEAQ. V was shortened by 4 bases and J by 5 bases, with 21 bases between the two germline ends. The CDR3 runs to 18 residues. DNA of the CDR3: TGTGCCAGCAGCTGTGCGGAAATCTCACAAAGTCGGGCCAACGTCCTGACTTTC. Residues: CASSCAEISQSRANVLTF.

The V call is TRBV19, the J call TRBJ1-1; D remains unclear. Between the trimmed V and J ends, which lost 0 bases and 0 bases, there was a span of 11 bases. Germline V gene sequence: CDR1 LNHDA, CDR2 SQIVND (reference sequence). This CDR3 region has 16 residues. CDR3 loop: CASSIEGEGLNTEAFF. CDR3 bases: TGTGCCAGTAGTATAGAAGGCGAGGGTCTGAACACTGAAGCTTTCTTT.

The CDR3 here is CASNSGGADTQYF. The DNA of the CDR3 is TGCGCCAGCAACAGCGGGGGTGCAGATACGCAGTATTTT. The J gene is TRBJ2-3, the V gene TRBV5-1, with 8 bases matching TRBD2. CDR3 size: 13 residues. J lost 4 bases, V lost 6 bases, and 4 bases had no gene match. The germline CDR1 and CDR2 sequences are SGHRS and YFSETQ.

The chain uses TRBV25-1 and TRBJ1-3, with D unresolved. Germline V CDR1 and CDR2: MGHDK, SYGVNS. The V and J ends lost 5 bases and 3 bases respectively, with 17 bases between them. The CDR3 length is 16 residues. CDR3 sequence reads: CASSSTADGGGNTIYF. The CDR3 bases are TGTGCCAGCAGTTCGACCGCCGACGGCGGTGGAAACACCATATATTTT.

The chain recombines TRBV7-8 with TRBJ2-2; TRBD2 aligns across 13 bases. Germline V gene lookup returns CDR1 SGHVS and CDR2 FQNEAQ. V lost 2 bases, J lost 4 bases, and 1 base stayed unmatched. CDR3 length: 16 amino acids. In DNA, the CDR3 is TGTGCCAGCAGCTTAACTAGCGGGAGGGTCACCGGGGAGCTGTTTTTT. Its protein is CASSLTSGRVTGELFF.

The V gene is TRBV6-9, the J gene TRBJ2-7, with TRBD1 as a possible D gene (6 bases). CDR3 length: 16 amino acids. From germline, CDR1 is MNHGY and CDR2 SVAAGI. The V gene lost 0 bases and the J gene lost 2 bases, with 14 bases spanning the gap. CDR3 bases: TGTGCCAGCAGTTATTCAAACAGGGAAACCCCCTACGAGCAGTACGTC. Its protein product is CASSYSNRETPYEQYV.

The chain recombines TRBV28 with TRBJ2-3; D gene ambiguous. Trimming left V 3 bases short and J 2 bases short, with 9 bases between. Germline-derived CDR1 and CDR2 are MDHEN and SYDVKM. The CDR3 spans 14 residues. CDR3 in amino acids: CASSFGLVTDTQYF. The CDR3 DNA follows: TGTGCCAGCAGTTTCGGGCTAGTCACAGATACGCAGTATTTT.

The chain has TRBV19 and TRBJ2-3, with TRBD2 matching 8 bases. The CDR3 consists of 15 residues. Germline CDR1 is LNHDA and CDR2 is SQIVND (reference sequence). The V segment lost 7 bases and the J segment 1 base; nucleotides outside the gene matches: 7. The CDR3: CASTMTAGGTDTQYF. The CDR3 DNA is TGTGCCAGTACCATGACAGCGGGAGGCACAGATACGCAGTATTTT.

This chain uses TRBV11-3 with TRBJ2-3, with D perhaps TRBD2 (5 bases). Germline CDR1 is SGHNT and CDR2 is YENEEA. The CDR3 contains 16 residues. Trimming shortened V by 5 bases and J by 1 base, and 16 bases separated the two germline ends. CDR3 protein: CASSPGWYGGTDTQYF. In DNA, the CDR3 is TGTGCCAGCAGCCCGGGATGGTATGGTGGCACAGATACGCAGTATTTT.

This chain joins TRBV5-1 and TRBJ2-3; D is unresolved. The CDR3 length is 11 residues. With 5 bases removed from V and 5 bases from J, the gap between germline ends came to 6 bases. Germline assignment: CDR1 SGHRS and CDR2 YFSETQ. CDR3 nucleotides: TGCGCCAGCAGTTTTGGAGATACGCAGTATTTT. Its protein is CASSFGDTQYF.

The rearrangement links TRBV6-5 to TRBJ2-3; possible D gene TRBD2, 6 bases. The CDR3 spans 15 residues. V was trimmed by 2 bases and J by 4 bases, leaving 13 bases between them. Germline loops: CDR1 MNHEY, CDR2 SVGAGI. CDR3 protein: CASSYKLAAADTQYF. The CDR3 DNA is TGTGCCAGCAGTTACAAACTAGCAGCCGCAGATACGCAGTATTTT.

Written as DNA, the CDR3 is TGCGCCAGCAGCCCTGGGAAAGCGCTGCCCTCTGGGGCCAACGTCCTGACTTTC. Residues: CASSPGKALPSGANVLTF. The V call is TRBV5-1, the J call TRBJ2-6; D uncertain. The CDR3 has 18 residues. Germline V gene sequence: CDR1 SGHRS, CDR2 YFSETQ. V was trimmed by 4 bases and J by 0 bases, leaving 17 bases between them.

Written as DNA, the CDR3 is TGTGCCAGCAGTTACTCCCCGACTCTGAACACCGGGGAGCTGTTTTTT. The encoded protein is CASSYSPTLNTGELFF. The chain carries TRBV6-5 and TRBJ2-2; D remains ambiguous. The germline V and J ends were trimmed by 0 bases and 1 base, with 9 bases remaining between them. Germline values: CDR1 MNHEY, CDR2 SVGAGI. The CDR3 covers 16 residues.